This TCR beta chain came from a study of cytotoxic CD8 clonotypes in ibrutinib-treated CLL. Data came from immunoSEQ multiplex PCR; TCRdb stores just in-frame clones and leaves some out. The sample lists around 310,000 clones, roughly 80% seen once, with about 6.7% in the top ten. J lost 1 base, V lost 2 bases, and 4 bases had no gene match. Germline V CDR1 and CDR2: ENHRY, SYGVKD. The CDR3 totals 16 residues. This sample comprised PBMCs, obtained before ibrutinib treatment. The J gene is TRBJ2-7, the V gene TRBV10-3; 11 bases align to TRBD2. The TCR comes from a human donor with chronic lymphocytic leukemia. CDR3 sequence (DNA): TGTGCCATCAGTGAGGGTGTAGCGGGAGGGTCCTACGAGCAGTACTTC. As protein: CAISEGVAGGSYEQYF.